The next 22 T cell receptor beta chains were all read from a single sample in a study of cytomegalovirus exposure and HLA in healthy donors. Primers for the PCR totalled 60 Vbeta and 13 Jbeta. The table came from immunoSEQ multiplex PCR; TCRdb's copy has only in-frame clones and leaves some out. The sample includes about 120,000 clones. The sequenced material came from PBMCs. The origin of the receptors is a man aged 18 to 29 in good health and CMV-seronegative.

The chain has TRBV27 and TRBJ1-6; 12 positions match TRBD1. V was pared by 0 bases and J by 14 bases, with 5 bases of the junction left unmatched. The germline CDR1 and CDR2 sequences are MNHEY and SMNVEV (reference sequence). The CDR3 consists of 15 residues. The DNA of the CDR3 is TGTGCCAGCAGTTTATCGGGACAGGGGGCGAGAGCCCTCCACTTT. Translated: CASSLSGQGARALHF.

The chain combines TRBV10-2 with TRBJ2-2; D perhaps matches TRBD1 (6 bases). The CDR3 sequence is 17 residues long. Trimming cost V 8 bases and J 5 bases, with 24 bases left between them. Germline V gene lookup returns CDR1 WSHSY and CDR2 SAAADI. The CDR3 sequence is CASGALPQGGGTGELFF. The CDR3 nucleotides are TGCGCCAGCGGAGCCCTCCCGCAAGGGGGTGGTACCGGGGAGCTGTTTTTT.

The rearrangement joins TRBV15 to TRBJ1-5; D unresolved. Germline assignment: CDR1 LNHNV and CDR2 YYDKDF (reference sequence). CDR3 length: 17 amino acids. V lost 0 bases and J lost 0, with 12 bases in between. CDR3 sequence (DNA): TGTGCCACCAGCAGAGATCGGAGGCAGTTTAGCAATCAGCCCCAGCATTTT. This encodes CATSRDRRQFSNQPQHF.

V usage is TRBV18 and J usage is TRBJ2-1; TRBD2 matches 12 bases. The CDR3 spans 17 residues. The trim removed 1 base at V and 4 bases at J, leaving 5 bases unmatched. Germline V gene sequence: CDR1 KGHSH, CDR2 LQKENI. The CDR3 protein is CASSPLSSGRGYNEQFF. The CDR3 bases are TGTGCCAGCTCACCACTGTCTAGCGGGAGGGGGTACAATGAGCAGTTCTTC.

The chain uses TRBV30 and TRBJ1-1; D ambiguous. The length of the CDR3 is 13 residues. Germline V gene lookup returns CDR1 GTSNPN and CDR2 SVGIG (reference sequence). V was pared by 0 bases and J by 8 bases, with 13 bases between. The CDR3 coding sequence is TGTGCCTGGAGTGTACGGGTCGGCAGAGAAGCTTTCTTT. Its translation: CAWSVRVGREAFF. The full variable domain, completed using reference TRBV30 and TRBJ1-1, is SQTIHQWPATLVQPVGSPLSLECTVEGTSNPNLYWYRQAAGRGLQLLFYSVGIGQISSEVPQNLSASRPQDRQFILSSKKLLLSDSGFYLCAWSVRVGREAFFGQGTRLTVV.

The V and J genes are TRBV4-1 and TRBJ1-6; the D is unclear. This CDR3 is built from 14 residues. Germline-derived CDR1 and CDR2 are MGHRA and YSYEKL. V dropped 1 base and J dropped 7 bases, with 8 bases sitting between them. DNA of the CDR3: TGCGCCAGCAGCCAAGGCATCGAGAATTCACCCCTCCACTTT. Translating gives CASSQGIENSPLHF.

This chain joins TRBV9 and TRBJ2-7; 9 positions agree with TRBD2. CDR1 is SGDLS, CDR2 YYNGEE, per germline. The CDR3 has 15 amino acids. V lost 0 bases to trimming and J lost 6 bases; unmatched junction nucleotides: 7. The CDR3, as DNA: TGTGCCAGCAGCGTAGGTTCTAGCGGGAAGGGCGAGCAGTACTTC. The encoded protein is CASSVGSSGKGEQYF. Complete variable domain (other parts from reference TRBV9 and TRBJ2-7): DSGVTQTPKHLITATGQRVTLRCSPRSGDLSVYWYQQSLDQGLQFLIQYYNGEERAKGNILERFSAQQFPDLHSELNLSSLELGDSALYFCASSVGSSGKGEQYFGPGTRLTVT.

This chain links TRBV19 with TRBJ2-2; maybe TRBD1 (6 bases). The germline V gene encodes CDR1 LNHDA and CDR2 SQIVND (reference sequence). The CDR3 consists of 18 residues. V lost 5 bases to trimming and J lost 0 bases, with 19 bases between them. The DNA of the CDR3 is TGTGCCAGTAGTTCGGGACAACGAGTATTCGCGAACACCGGGGAGCTGTTTTTT. Translation gives CASSSGQRVFANTGELFF.

The genes are TRBV10-3 and TRBJ2-5, with a weak D call TRBD2 (5 bases). V was shortened by 6 bases and J by 0 bases, with 11 bases between the two germline ends. Per germline, CDR1 ENHRY and CDR2 SYGVKD. The CDR3 consists of 14 residues. CDR3 nucleotide sequence: TGTGCCATCAGGCGGGCGCAGCACCAAGAGACCCAGTACTTC. Amino acid sequence: CAIRRAQHQETQYF.

CDR3 nucleotide sequence: TGTGCCAGCAGTTACCGCCGTCTGCTAAACACTGAAGCTTTCTTT. It translates to CASSYRRLLNTEAFF. V is TRBV6-5 and J is TRBJ1-1; D unresolved. The CDR3 contains 15 residues. V was shortened by 2 bases and J by 2 bases, with 12 bases between the two germline ends. Germline V lookup: CDR1 MNHEY, CDR2 SVGAGI.

CDR3 sequence (DNA): TGTGCCAGCAGCCTTAAAGGGGGCAGGATCTATATCAATTCACCCCTCCACTTT. Protein sequence: CASSLKGGRIYINSPLHF. V and J are TRBV4-2 and TRBJ1-6; 7 positions agree with TRBD1. V was pared by 4 bases and J by 7 bases, with 16 bases of the junction left unmatched. The CDR3 is 18 amino acids. Per the germline V gene, CDR1 is LGHNA and CDR2 is YNFKEQ.

The chain employs TRBV28 and TRBJ1-4, with D possibly TRBD1 on 6 matching bases. Germline CDR1 and CDR2: MDHEN and SYDVKM. The CDR3 has 18 amino acids. V lost 1 base, J lost 5 bases, and 20 bases lay in between. CDR3 DNA: TGTGCCAGCAGTTTATCCCCCGGATGGGGGCTTCCGAATGAAAAACTGTTTTTT. Amino acid sequence: CASSLSPGWGLPNEKLFF.

The chain combines TRBV7-2 with TRBJ2-7; 12 bases are a match to TRBD2. CDR1 and CDR2 from the germline V gene are SGHTA and FQGNSA. The V and J ends lost 5 bases and 3 bases, in that order; junction bases with no gene match: 5. The length of the CDR3 is 15 residues. The CDR3 region is CASSHRLAGVYEQYF. The CDR3 DNA follows: TGTGCCAGCAGCCACCGACTAGCGGGAGTCTACGAGCAGTACTTC.

The CDR3 sequence: CASSLGTSPYNEQFF. CDR3 coding DNA: TGTGCCAGCAGCTTAGGGACTAGCCCCTACAATGAGCAGTTCTTC. V usage is TRBV7-6 and J usage is TRBJ2-1; 8 bases fit TRBD2. The CDR3 totals 15 residues. Trimming cost V 1 base and J 2 bases; bases outside gene matches: 1. CDR1 and CDR2 from the germline V gene are SGHVS and FNYEAQ. Combining the CDR3 with reference TRBV7-6 and TRBJ2-1 gives the whole variable domain GAGVSQSPRYKVTKRGQDVALRCDPISGHVSLYWYRQALGQGPEFLTYFNYEAQQDKSGLPNDRFSAERPEGSISTLTIQRTEQRDSAMYRCASSLGTSPYNEQFFGPGTRLTVL.

The V and J genes are TRBV7-2 and TRBJ2-3; TRBD2 matches 8 bases. V shed 5 bases and J 0 bases; nucleotides not matched to a gene: 4. Germline CDR1 reads SGHTA; CDR2 reads FQGNSA. This CDR3 has 15 residues. CDR3 sequence reads: CASSREGFSTDTQYF. CDR3 coding DNA: TGTGCCAGCAGCCGGGAGGGTTTTAGCACAGATACGCAGTATTTT.

V usage is TRBV5-1 and J usage is TRBJ2-3, with 9 bases identical to TRBD2. With 2 bases clipped from V and 5 bases from J, the junction kept 6 bases outside the gene matches. Germline values: CDR1 SGHRS, CDR2 YFSETQ. The CDR3 contains 15 residues. CDR3 bases: TGCGCCAGCAGCTTACCTAGCGGGGTGGGAGATACGCAGTATTTT. Residues: CASSLPSGVGDTQYF.

The chain carries TRBV7-2 and TRBJ2-7; 8 bases are shared with TRBD1. The V gene's germline CDR1 is SGHTA and CDR2 FQGNSA. With V trimmed by 4 bases and J by 4 bases, 9 bases remained unmatched. The length of the CDR3 is 15 residues. CDR3 DNA sequence: TGTGCCAGCAGCTCCATACCCGGGACAGGATACGAGCAGTACTTC. Protein sequence: CASSSIPGTGYEQYF. Full variable domain (outside the CDR3, taken from reference TRBV7-2 and TRBJ2-7): GAGVSQSPSNKVTEKGKDVELRCDPISGHTALYWYRQSLGQGLEFLIYFQGNSAPDKSGLPSDRFSAERTGGSVSTLTIQRTQQEDSAVYLCASSSIPGTGYEQYFGPGTRLTVT.

The chain combines TRBV7-9 with TRBJ1-2, with a weak D call TRBD1 (5 bases). CDR1 is SEHNR, CDR2 FQNEAQ, per germline (reference sequence). Trimming took off 1 base at V and 8 bases at J, with 14 bases between the two ends. The CDR3 consists of 14 residues. CDR3 DNA sequence: TGTGCCAGCAGCTTAGGACAGTCCCTGCGGGGCTACACCTTC. It codes for CASSLGQSLRGYTF.

The chain joins TRBV2 to TRBJ1-1; D not certain. The germline V gene encodes CDR1 SNHLY and CDR2 FYNNEI. V was shortened by 11 bases and J by 1 base, with 14 bases between the two germline ends. This CDR3 comprises 13 residues. Here the CDR3 DNA reads TGTGCCGGCGACTCTTTGGGGAACACTGAAGCTTTCTTT. Its protein is CAGDSLGNTEAFF.

The chain has TRBV28 and TRBJ2-3; D perhaps matches TRBD2 (6 bases). Germline-derived CDR1 and CDR2 are MDHEN and SYDVKM. The length of the CDR3 is 14 residues. Deletions cut 11 bases from V and 0 bases from J, with 15 bases between. CDR3 coding DNA: TGTGCCTCTAGGGAGGAACTTAGCACAGATACGCAGTATTTT. Translation gives CASREELSTDTQYF.

CDR3 region: CAWSVLVQGMSTQYF. CDR3 in DNA: TGTGCCTGGAGTGTACTTGTACAGGGAATGAGCACGCAGTATTTT. The rearrangement joins TRBV30 to TRBJ2-3; possible D gene TRBD1, 6 bases. With 0 bases removed from V and 9 bases from J, the gap between germline ends came to 19 bases. This CDR3 has 15 residues. From germline, CDR1 is GTSNPN and CDR2 SVGIG (reference sequence). Supplemented by reference TRBV30 and TRBJ2-3, the full variable domain reads SQTIHQWPATLVQPVGSPLSLECTVEGTSNPNLYWYRQAAGRGLQLLFYSVGIGQISSEVPQNLSASRPQDRQFILSSKKLLLSDSGFYLCAWSVLVQGMSTQYFGPGTRLTVL.

The rearrangement uses TRBV27 and TRBJ1-3; 7 nucleotides agree with TRBD1. The CDR3 consists of 17 residues. Trimming took 11 bases from V and 0 from J; bases not matched to a gene: 16. Germline lookup yields CDR1 MNHEY and CDR2 SMNVEV (reference sequence). Here the CDR3 DNA reads TGTGCCGGAGAAGACCTTAAGGGACAGCTCTCTGGAAACACCATATATTTT. This gives the protein CAGEDLKGQLSGNTIYF.